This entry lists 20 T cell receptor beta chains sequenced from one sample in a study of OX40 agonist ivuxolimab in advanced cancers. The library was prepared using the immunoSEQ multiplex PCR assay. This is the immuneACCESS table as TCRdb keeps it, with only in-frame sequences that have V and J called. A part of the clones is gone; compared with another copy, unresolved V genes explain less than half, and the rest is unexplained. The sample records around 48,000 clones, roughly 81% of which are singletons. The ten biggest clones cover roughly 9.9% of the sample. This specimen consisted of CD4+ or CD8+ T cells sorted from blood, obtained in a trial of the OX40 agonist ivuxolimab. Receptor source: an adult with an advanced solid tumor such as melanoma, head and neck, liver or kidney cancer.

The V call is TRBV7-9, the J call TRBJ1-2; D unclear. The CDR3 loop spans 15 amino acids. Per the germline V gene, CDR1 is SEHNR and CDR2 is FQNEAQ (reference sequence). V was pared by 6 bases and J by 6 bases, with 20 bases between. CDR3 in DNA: TGTGCCAGCAGTCCAGAGATGGGCAGCGGTAATGGCTACACCTTC. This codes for CASSPEMGSGNGYTF.

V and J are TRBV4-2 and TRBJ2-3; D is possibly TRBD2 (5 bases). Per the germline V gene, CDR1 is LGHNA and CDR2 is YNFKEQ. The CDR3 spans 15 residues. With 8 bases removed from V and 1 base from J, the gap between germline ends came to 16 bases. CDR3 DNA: TGTGCCAGCTCCCTCGCGGTGGGAGGCACAGATACGCAGTATTTT. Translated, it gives CASSLAVGGTDTQYF.

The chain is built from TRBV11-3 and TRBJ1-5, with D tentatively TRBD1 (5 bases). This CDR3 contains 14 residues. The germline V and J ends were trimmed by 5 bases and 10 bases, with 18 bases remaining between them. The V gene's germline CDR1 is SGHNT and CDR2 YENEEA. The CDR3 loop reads CASSGMGGVHPQHF. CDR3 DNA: TGTGCCAGCAGCGGAATGGGGGGTGTTCACCCCCAGCATTTT. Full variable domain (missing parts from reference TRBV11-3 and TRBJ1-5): EAGVVQSPRYKIIEKKQPVAFWCNPISGHNTLYWYLQNLGQGPELLIRYENEEAVDDSQLPKDRFSAERLKGVDSTLKIQPAELGDSAVYLCASSGMGGVHPQHFGDGTRLSIL.

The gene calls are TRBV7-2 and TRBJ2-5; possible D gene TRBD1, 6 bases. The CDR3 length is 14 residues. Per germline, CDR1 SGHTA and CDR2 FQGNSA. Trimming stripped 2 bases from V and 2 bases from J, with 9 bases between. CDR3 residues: CASSLSRGQETQYF. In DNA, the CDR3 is TGTGCCAGCAGCTTATCAAGGGGGCAAGAGACCCAGTACTTC.

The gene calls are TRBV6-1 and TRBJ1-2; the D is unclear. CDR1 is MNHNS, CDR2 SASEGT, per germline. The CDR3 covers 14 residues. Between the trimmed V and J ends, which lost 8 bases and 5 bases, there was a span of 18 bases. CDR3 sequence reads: CASSEVGKTYGYTF. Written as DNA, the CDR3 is TGTGCCAGCTCCGAGGTTGGCAAGACATATGGCTACACCTTC.

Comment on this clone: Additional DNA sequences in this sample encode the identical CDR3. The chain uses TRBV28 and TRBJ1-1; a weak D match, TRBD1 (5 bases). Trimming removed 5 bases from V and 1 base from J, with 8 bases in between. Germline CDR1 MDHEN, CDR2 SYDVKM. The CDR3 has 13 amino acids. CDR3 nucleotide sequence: TGTGCCAGCAGTCTTACAGGGAACACTGAAGCTTTCTTT. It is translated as CASSLTGNTEAFF.

The CDR3 sequence: CASSPRIDTQYF. CDR3 sequence (DNA): TGTGCCAGCTCACCACGAATAGATACGCAGTATTTT. The chain employs TRBV18 and TRBJ2-3, with unresolved D. CDR3 length: 12 residues. Trimming took off 1 base at V and 5 bases at J, with 4 bases between the two ends. Germline V lookup: CDR1 KGHSH, CDR2 LQKENI.

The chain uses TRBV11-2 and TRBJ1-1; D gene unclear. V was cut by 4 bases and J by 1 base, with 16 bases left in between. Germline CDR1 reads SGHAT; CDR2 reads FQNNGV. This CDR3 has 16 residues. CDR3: CASSSKVRLANTEAFF. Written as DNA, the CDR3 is TGTGCCAGCAGCTCCAAAGTCAGGTTGGCGAACACTGAAGCTTTCTTT.

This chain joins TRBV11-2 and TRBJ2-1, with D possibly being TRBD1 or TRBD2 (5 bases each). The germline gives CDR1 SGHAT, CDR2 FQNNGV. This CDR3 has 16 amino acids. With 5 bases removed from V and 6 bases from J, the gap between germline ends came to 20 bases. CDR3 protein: CASSPPGPRAINEQFF. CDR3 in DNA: TGTGCCAGCAGCCCACCGGGACCCAGAGCTATCAATGAGCAGTTCTTC.

CDR3 nucleotides: TGTGCCAGCTCACCCGATAGCTATGAGCAGTTCTTC. This encodes CASSPDSYEQFF. This chain uses TRBV18 with TRBJ2-1; D call uncertain. This CDR3 is 12 amino acids long. Trimming left V 3 bases short and J 8 bases short, with 8 bases between. Looked up from germline, CDR1 is KGHSH and CDR2 is LQKENI.

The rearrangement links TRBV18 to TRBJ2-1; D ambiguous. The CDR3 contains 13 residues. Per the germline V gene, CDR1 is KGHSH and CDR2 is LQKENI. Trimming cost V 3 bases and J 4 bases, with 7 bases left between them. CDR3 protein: CASSPGSYNEQFF. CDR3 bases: TGTGCCAGCTCACCTGGGTCATACAATGAGCAGTTCTTC.

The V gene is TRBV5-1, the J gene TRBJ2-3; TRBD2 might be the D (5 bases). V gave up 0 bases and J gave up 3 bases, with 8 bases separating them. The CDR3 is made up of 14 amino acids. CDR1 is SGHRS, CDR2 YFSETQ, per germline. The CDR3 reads CASSLGGETDTQYF. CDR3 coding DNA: TGCGCCAGCAGCTTGGGGGGAGAGACAGATACGCAGTATTTT.

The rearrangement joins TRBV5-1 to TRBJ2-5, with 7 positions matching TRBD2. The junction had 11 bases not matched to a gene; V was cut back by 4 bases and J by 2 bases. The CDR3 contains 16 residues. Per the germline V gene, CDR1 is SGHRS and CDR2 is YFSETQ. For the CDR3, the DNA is TGCGCCAGCAGCCACATACTAGCGACGGTACAAGAGACCCAGTACTTC. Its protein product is CASSHILATVQETQYF. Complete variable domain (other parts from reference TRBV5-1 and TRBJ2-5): KAGVTQTPRYLIKTRGQQVTLSCSPISGHRSVSWYQQTPGQGLQFLFEYFSETQRNKGNFPGRFSGRQFSNSRSEMNVSTLELGDSALYLCASSHILATVQETQYFGPGTRLLVL.

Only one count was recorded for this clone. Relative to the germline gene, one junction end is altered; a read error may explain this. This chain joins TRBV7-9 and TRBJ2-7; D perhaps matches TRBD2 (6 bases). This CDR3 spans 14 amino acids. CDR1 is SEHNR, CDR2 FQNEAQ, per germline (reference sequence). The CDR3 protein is CASSQDVRTTIEDF. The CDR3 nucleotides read TGTGCCAGCAGCCAAGATGTACGGACTACGATCGAGGACTTC.

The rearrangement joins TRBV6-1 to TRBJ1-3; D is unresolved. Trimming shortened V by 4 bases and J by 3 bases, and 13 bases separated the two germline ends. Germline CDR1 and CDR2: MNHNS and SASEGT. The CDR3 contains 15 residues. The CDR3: CASSVHRPRGNTIYF. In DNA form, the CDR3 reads TGTGCCAGCAGTGTTCACCGCCCCCGTGGAAACACCATATATTTT.

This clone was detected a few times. CDR3 region: CASSLAGARNTGELFF. DNA of the CDR3: TGCGCCAGCAGTCTAGCGGGGGCTCGAAACACCGGGGAGCTGTTTTTT. V usage is TRBV5-1 and J usage is TRBJ2-2, with TRBD2 matching over 10 bases. V was clipped by 5 bases and J by 2 bases; unmatched bases: 6. CDR1 is SGHRS and CDR2 is YFSETQ in the germline V gene. This CDR3 region has 16 residues.

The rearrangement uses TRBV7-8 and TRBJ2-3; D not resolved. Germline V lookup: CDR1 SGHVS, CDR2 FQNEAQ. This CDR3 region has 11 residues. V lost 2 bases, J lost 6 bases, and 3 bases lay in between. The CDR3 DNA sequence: TGTGCCAGCAGCTTATCGGATACGCAGTATTTT. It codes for CASSLSDTQYF.

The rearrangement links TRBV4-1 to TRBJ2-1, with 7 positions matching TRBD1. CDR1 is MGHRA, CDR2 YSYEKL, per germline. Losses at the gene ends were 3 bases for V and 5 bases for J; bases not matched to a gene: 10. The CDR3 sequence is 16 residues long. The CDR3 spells CASSQTRATGNNEQFF. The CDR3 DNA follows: TGCGCCAGCAGCCAGACTCGCGCGACAGGGAACAATGAGCAGTTCTTC.

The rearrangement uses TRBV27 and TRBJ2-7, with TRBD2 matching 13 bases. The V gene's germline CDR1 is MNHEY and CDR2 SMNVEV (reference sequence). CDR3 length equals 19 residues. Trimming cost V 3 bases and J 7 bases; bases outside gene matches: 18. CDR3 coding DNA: TGTGCCAGCAGTTTCTCCGGGACTAGCGGGGCTGCCATAAGGGGGGAGCAGTACTTC. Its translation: CASSFSGTSGAAIRGEQYF.

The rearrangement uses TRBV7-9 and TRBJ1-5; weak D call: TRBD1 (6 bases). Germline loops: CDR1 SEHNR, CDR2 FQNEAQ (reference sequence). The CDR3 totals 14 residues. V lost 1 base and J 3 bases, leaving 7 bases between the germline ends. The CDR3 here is CASSLGGANQPQHF. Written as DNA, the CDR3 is TGTGCCAGCAGCTTAGGGGGGGCCAATCAGCCCCAGCATTTT.